The 26 T cell receptor beta chains below come from one sample, sequenced in a study of T cell responses to AZD1222 COVID-19 vaccine. TCRdb keeps only in-frame clones here, not all; method: immunoSEQ multiplex PCR. This table holds approximately 150,000 clones, roughly 93% found once. Sequenced material: peripheral blood, taken after recovery from COVID-19. These receptors all stem from an adult who had recovered from COVID-19.

The chain uses TRBV4-1 and TRBJ1-1, with D perhaps matching TRBD1 (5 bases). In germline, CDR1 is MGHRA, CDR2 YSYEKL. The V gene lost 6 bases and the J gene lost 1 base, with 9 bases spanning the gap. The CDR3 consists of 13 residues. The CDR3 region has the DNA TGCGCCAGCAGATCGACAGCGAACACTGAAGCTTTCTTT. This encodes CASRSTANTEAFF.

This chain uses TRBV30 with TRBJ1-1; TRBD1 aligns across 7 bases. In germline, CDR1 is GTSNPN, CDR2 SVGIG (reference sequence). V lost 3 bases and J lost 4; bases outside the gene matches: 5. The CDR3 totals 13 residues. The chain's CDR3 is CAWSYSGGTEAFF. CDR3 DNA sequence: TGTGCCTGGAGCTATTCAGGGGGCACTGAAGCTTTCTTT.

This clone came up a few times. The chain joins TRBV10-3 to TRBJ2-7, with TRBD1 matching over 7 bases. The CDR3 runs 14 residues. The V gene end was trimmed by 4 bases and the J gene end by 0 bases; junction bases not matched to a gene: 3. Per the germline V gene, CDR1 is ENHRY and CDR2 is SYGVKD. The chain's CDR3 is CAISGQGISYEQYF. DNA for the CDR3: TGTGCCATCAGTGGACAGGGTATCTCCTACGAGCAGTACTTC.

The chain links TRBV19 to TRBJ2-3; D gene unclear. This CDR3 is 12 amino acids long. The V and J ends lost 1 base and 2 bases respectively, with 1 base between them. CDR1 LNHDA and CDR2 SQIVND come from the germline V gene (reference sequence). CDR3 protein: CASSIATDTQYF. Here the CDR3 DNA reads TGTGCCAGTAGTATAGCCACAGATACGCAGTATTTT. The whole variable domain, filled in from reference TRBV19 and TRBJ2-3, reads DGGITQSPKYLFRKEGQNVTLSCEQNLNHDAMYWYRQDPGQGLRLIYYSQIVNDFQKGDIAEGYSVSREKKESFPLTVTSAQKNPTAFYLCASSIATDTQYFGPGTRLTVL.

This chain links TRBV5-1 with TRBJ2-7; no clear D. There are 13 residues in the CDR3. Deletions cut 0 bases from V and 6 bases from J, with 10 bases between. CDR1 and CDR2 from the germline V gene are SGHRS and YFSETQ. This chain's CDR3 is CASSLEAPIEQYF. The CDR3 nucleotides are TGCGCCAGCAGCTTGGAGGCTCCGATCGAGCAGTACTTC.

V is TRBV11-2 and J is TRBJ1-6; 7 bases are shared with TRBD1. Losses at the gene ends were 1 base for V and 7 bases for J; bases not matched to a gene: 4. The length of the CDR3 is 15 residues. Germline V CDR1 and CDR2: SGHAT, FQNNGV. The CDR3 region is CASSLVGGQNSPLHF. CDR3 in DNA: TGTGCCAGCAGCTTAGTGGGGGGACAGAATTCACCCCTCCACTTT.

The chain combines TRBV21-1 with TRBJ1-5; TRBD1 was called by the table and not checked on the DNA. TRBV21-1 corresponds to a pseudogene. The CDR3 runs 18 residues. This CDR3 reads CASSTWTGECGLNQPQHF. The CDR3 region has the DNA TGTGCCAGCAGCACGTGGACAGGGGAGTGCGGACTCAATCAGCCCCAGCATTTT.

This rearrangement joins TRBV6-5 to TRBJ1-2, with no clear D. Germline CDR1 is MNHEY and CDR2 is SVGAGI. V lost 2 bases and J lost 1, with 11 bases in between. The CDR3 is 15 amino acids. The CDR3 DNA follows: TGTGCCAGCAGTTACCCCCCATTGAGTAACTATGGCTACACCTTC. Translation gives CASSYPPLSNYGYTF.

V gene TRBV5-5 combines with J gene TRBJ1-1; unclear D gene. V was clipped by 4 bases and J by 0 bases, with 10 bases between them. CDR3 size: 14 residues. CDR1 is SGHKS and CDR2 is YYEKEE in the germline V gene (reference sequence). The CDR3 bases are TGTGCCAGCAGCCCCCTGGATTTGAACACTGAAGCTTTCTTT. This codes for CASSPLDLNTEAFF.

The DNA for the CDR3 is TGTGCCACCAGTGACTCTGGACAGGGCGGGACCCAGTACTTC. Its protein is CATSDSGQGGTQYF. The rearrangement links TRBV24-1 to TRBJ2-5; 8 bases match TRBD1. Germline CDR1 KGHDR, CDR2 SFDVKD. The CDR3 is 14 residues long. V trimming: 4 bases; J trimming: 7 bases; junction bases outside the gene matches: 7.

The chain employs TRBV4-1 and TRBJ2-1; the match to TRBD2 covers 7 bases. Germline V lookup: CDR1 MGHRA, CDR2 YSYEKL. J was trimmed by 0 bases and V by 0 bases; bases with no gene match: 2. This CDR3 is built from 16 residues. The CDR3 is CASSQDGGSSYNEQFF. The DNA for the CDR3 is TGCGCCAGCAGCCAAGATGGCGGGAGCTCCTACAATGAGCAGTTCTTC.

The rearrangement uses TRBV19 and TRBJ1-5, with a possible D match to TRBD1 (5 bases). This CDR3 is 13 amino acids long. The germline V and J ends were trimmed by 2 bases and 5 bases, with 7 bases remaining between them. Germline values: CDR1 LNHDA, CDR2 SQIVND (reference sequence). The CDR3 nucleotides are TGTGCCAGTAGTATATCAGGGTATCAGCCCCAGCATTTT. Its protein is CASSISGYQPQHF.

The chain uses TRBV19 and TRBJ1-3; D unclear. Germline values: CDR1 LNHDA, CDR2 SQIVND (reference sequence). The CDR3 totals 14 residues. Trimming cost V 7 bases and J 0 bases, with 10 bases left between them. CDR3 loop: CASKRRDSGNTIYF. The CDR3 coding sequence is TGTGCCAGTAAACGACGGGACTCTGGAAACACCATATATTTT.

The chain is built from TRBV5-4 and TRBJ1-1, with a weak D call TRBD1 (5 bases). Trimming stripped 4 bases from V and 0 bases from J, with 19 bases between. This CDR3 is built from 17 residues. Germline V lookup: CDR1 SGHNT, CDR2 YYREEE (reference sequence). The DNA for the CDR3 is TGTGCCAGCAGCCGATTGGGGTGGGACGGACTGAACACTGAAGCTTTCTTT. This codes for CASSRLGWDGLNTEAFF. Combining the CDR3 with reference TRBV5-4 and TRBJ1-1 gives the whole variable domain ETGVTQSPTHLIKTRGQQVTLRCSSQSGHNTVSWYQQALGQGPQFIFQYYREEENGRGNFPPRFSGLQFPNYSSELNVNALELDDSALYLCASSRLGWDGLNTEAFFGQGTRLTVV.

The genes are TRBV6-5 and TRBJ1-2; 7 nucleotides match TRBD1. The ends lost 4 bases at V and 6 bases at J; junction bases unmatched: 5. The CDR3 totals 13 residues. Germline assignment: CDR1 MNHEY and CDR2 SVGAGI. DNA for the CDR3: TGTGCCAGCAGTTCCGGGACAGTGGATGGCTACACCTTC. Amino acids: CASSSGTVDGYTF.

The V gene is TRBV11-2, the J gene TRBJ1-4; 10 bases line up with TRBD1. The CDR3 runs to 14 residues. The trim removed 1 base at V and 11 bases at J, leaving 4 bases unmatched. Germline V gives CDR1 SGHAT, CDR2 FQNNGV. The CDR3 loop is CASSLVGTGVKLFF. CDR3 DNA: TGTGCCAGCAGCTTAGTGGGGACAGGGGTTAAACTGTTTTTT.

The rearrangement joins TRBV6-4 to TRBJ1-2, with 12 bases fitting TRBD1. The V segment lost 6 bases and the J segment 4 bases; nucleotides outside the gene matches: 6. Germline assignment: CDR1 MRHNA and CDR2 SNTAGT. The CDR3 has 15 residues. The CDR3 DNA follows: TGTGCCAGCAGAACCGGGACAGGGGGCGGCTATGGCTACACCTTC. Its translation is CASRTGTGGGYGYTF.

The gene calls are TRBV7-2 and TRBJ1-4, with D perhaps TRBD1 (6 bases). This CDR3 spans 16 amino acids. Germline V gene lookup returns CDR1 SGHTA and CDR2 FQGNSA. V lost 4 bases, J lost 0 bases, and 12 bases lay in between. The CDR3 region is CASSSDSLSTNEKLFF. As DNA, the CDR3 is TGTGCCAGCAGCTCGGACAGCCTGTCAACTAATGAAAAACTGTTTTTT.

This clone was recorded once. This chain uses TRBV7-9 with TRBJ1-5; D not certain. Trimming pared 1 base from V and 6 bases from J, leaving 7 bases between. This CDR3 region has 13 residues. Looked up from germline, CDR1 is SEHNR and CDR2 is FQNEAQ (reference sequence). The CDR3 loop reads CASSLEFSQPQHF. In DNA, the CDR3 is TGTGCCAGCAGCTTAGAGTTTAGTCAGCCCCAGCATTTT.

The gene calls are TRBV7-2 and TRBJ2-4; D could derive from TRBD1 or TRBD2 (5 bases each). The CDR3 spans 14 residues. The germline V and J ends were trimmed by 2 bases and 4 bases, with 9 bases remaining between them. CDR1 is SGHTA and CDR2 is FQGNSA in the germline V gene. As DNA, the CDR3 is TGTGCCAGCAGCTTAATGGGGGTTAAAAACATTCAGTACTTC. Amino acid sequence: CASSLMGVKNIQYF.

The gene calls are TRBV20-1 and TRBJ2-5; 13 bases line up with TRBD2. This CDR3 spans 16 amino acids. J was trimmed by 5 bases and V by 3 bases; bases with no gene match: 9. The germline gives CDR1 DFQATT, CDR2 SNEGSKA (reference sequence). CDR3 amino acids: CSASPILTSGRETQYF. The CDR3, as DNA: TGCAGTGCTAGTCCCATACTGACTAGCGGGAGGGAGACCCAGTACTTC.

The CDR3 nucleotides read TGTGCCAGCAAACAAGAGATAGGTAGTACCGGGGAGCTGTTTTTT. Translation gives CASKQEIGSTGELFF. The rearrangement joins TRBV25-1 to TRBJ2-2; D uncertain. Trimming left V 7 bases short and J 5 bases short, with 17 bases between. The CDR3 contains 15 residues. The V gene's germline CDR1 is MGHDK and CDR2 SYGVNS.

The chain employs TRBV23-1 and TRBJ2-1; no clear D gene. TRBV23-1 is identified as an open reading frame with a role that is uncertain. This CDR3 has 12 amino acids. This chain's CDR3 is CVSCTTYNEQFF. CDR3 in DNA: TGCGTCTCCTGTACTACCTACAATGAGCAGTTCTTC.

The rearrangement joins TRBV18 to TRBJ1-3, with no clear D. The V and J ends lost 2 bases and 4 bases respectively, with 9 bases between them. The germline gives CDR1 KGHSH, CDR2 LQKENI. There are 14 residues in the CDR3. This CDR3 is CASSPEPGGNTIYF. CDR3 nucleotide sequence: TGTGCCAGCTCACCAGAACCCGGGGGAAACACCATATATTTT.

This rearrangement joins TRBV5-1 to TRBJ2-3; TRBD2 agrees at 10 bases. V lost 7 bases and J lost 4; bases outside the gene matches: 6. The CDR3 totals 14 residues. In germline, CDR1 is SGHRS, CDR2 YFSETQ. The CDR3 here is CASRLAGEADTQYF. Written as DNA, the CDR3 is TGCGCCAGCCGCCTAGCGGGAGAGGCAGATACGCAGTATTTT.

The count of this clone is one. This chain joins TRBV7-2 and TRBJ2-5, with 8 bases that match TRBD2. With 0 bases clipped from V and 2 bases from J, the junction kept 8 bases outside the gene matches. The CDR3 has 17 residues. Germline CDR1 reads SGHTA; CDR2 reads FQGNSA. The CDR3 reads CASSLAAGLVLQETQYF. Here the CDR3 DNA reads TGTGCCAGCAGCTTAGCGGCGGGACTAGTATTACAAGAGACCCAGTACTTC.